The TCR beta chain described here comes from a study of blood T cell repertoires in COVID-19. Across the whole study: Sites in the United States, Italy and Spain provided acute and convalescent COVID-19 samples. T cells, B-cell-depleted T cells, or PBMCs supplied cDNA or gDNA.

This clone was seen only once. The CDR3 has 12 amino acids. Deletions cut 1 base from V and 14 bases from J, with 14 bases between. The V gene's germline CDR1 is SEHNR and CDR2 FQNEAQ (reference sequence). Per the original data handling: From reference gene primer amplification, estimates of nucleated cell counts were derived. Assay: immunoSEQ multiplex PCR; the TCRdb copy retains only in-frame clones and omits some. V and J calls and clone size are given by that table; D and trimming were obtained from the DNA. The sample gives approximately 100,000 clones, about two thirds of which show up once; more than 0.8% is in the top ten.

Sequencing used peripheral blood. This chain uses TRBV7-9 with TRBJ2-5; no clear D. This sequence was found in a human donor with acute or convalescent COVID-19. The donor label of this sample is uncertain. CDR3 amino acids: CASSLGASKGYF. The CDR3 coding sequence is TGTGCCAGCAGCTTAGGGGCTTCGAAAGGTTACTTC.